This TCR beta chain was sequenced during a study of CD8 T cells in Susac syndrome. Study overall: Patients with Susac syndrome had blood drawn and were at that point therapy-naive, on corticosteroids, or on intravenous immunoglobulin alone.

Random hexamers were used to reverse transcribe about 0.5 to 1 ug of RNA. immunoSEQ multiplex PCR amplified TCR beta CDR3 across 54 Vbeta, 13 Jbeta. TCRdb recomputed calls from the immunoSEQ multiplex PCR reads with MiXCR, one row per CDR3 protein. The profile shows 65,000 to 85,000 distinct CDR3 sequences, about 93% of them singletons. As regards this clonotype: Its antigen is undetermined.

Study results and caveats: Total CD8+ and CD8+ TEMRA repertoires contained sixteen and five Susac-specific public clones, respectively.

Under recently defined diagnostic criteria, the patients with Susac syndrome qualified as having definite or probable disease. The CDR3 is made up of 15 amino acids. Germline loops: CDR1 SSHAT, CDR2 FNYEAQ (reference sequence). What was sequenced was CD8+ T cells from PBMCs. The TCR was taken from a human donor with Susac syndrome. J is TRBJ2-2 and V is TRBV7-7, with D perhaps TRBD1 or TRBD2 (6 bases each). As DNA, the CDR3 is TGTGCTAGCGGCCGGGGACATTCGAACACCGGGGAGCTGTTTTTT. As protein: CASGRGHSNTGELFF.